Following are 27 T cell receptor beta chains from one sample sequenced in a study of T cell responses to AZD1222 COVID-19 vaccine (dated by TCRdb to about 2021). Preparation of the library involved the immunoSEQ multiplex PCR assay. TCRdb obtained this table from immuneACCESS and retained in-frame rearrangements with V and J assigned. These tables miss some clones; where compared with another copy, unresolved V genes account for less than half of the shortfall, and the remainder is unexplained. The sample table holds roughly 150,000 clones, of which around nine tenths were seen once. In total, the top ten clones hold 4.5% to 6.5% of the sample. The time point label, as the study defines it: baseline before first vaccination. Sequencing used peripheral blood, obtained on day 0 of AZD1222 vaccination. The receptors shown here come from an adult in good health.

The chain combines TRBV2 with TRBJ2-5, with 7 positions matching TRBD2. Germline V gene sequence: CDR1 SNHLY, CDR2 FYNNEI. The junction had 3 bases not matched to a gene; V was cut back by 7 bases and J by 1 base. The CDR3 contains 13 residues. The CDR3 spells CASTRERQETQYF. The CDR3 DNA sequence: TGTGCCAGCACGCGGGAGCGCCAAGAGACCCAGTACTTC.

V is TRBV9 and J is TRBJ2-7; D is possibly TRBD1 or TRBD2 (5 bases each). The CDR3 totals 16 residues. The germline V gene encodes CDR1 SGDLS and CDR2 YYNGEE. V lost 3 bases and J 2 bases, leaving 18 bases between the germline ends. The CDR3 spells CASSGERDASPYEQYF. The CDR3, as DNA: TGTGCCAGCAGCGGCGAGAGGGACGCAAGCCCCTACGAGCAGTACTTC.

The rearrangement links TRBV30 to TRBJ1-3; D is ambiguous. Trimming removed 2 bases at V and 4 bases at J, with 9 bases between. Germline values: CDR1 GTSNPN, CDR2 SVGIG (reference sequence). This CDR3 region has 13 residues. CDR3 in DNA: TGTGCCTGGAGTTTGGTGGAGGGAAACACCATATATTTT. This translates into CAWSLVEGNTIYF.

The V and J genes are TRBV7-8 and TRBJ1-2; tentatively, D is TRBD1 (5 bases). The CDR3 has 15 amino acids. The V gene's germline CDR1 is SGHVS and CDR2 FQNEAQ. V lost 4 bases and J lost 6, with 18 bases in between. The CDR3 nucleotides read TGTGCCAGCAGCTCACACCTGACAGATCCAAATGGCTACACCTTC. The encoded protein is CASSSHLTDPNGYTF.

The chain is built from TRBV28 and TRBJ2-7, with 7 nucleotides matching TRBD2. CDR1 is MDHEN and CDR2 is SYDVKM in the germline V gene. V was pared by 7 bases and J by 0 bases, with 12 bases of the junction left unmatched. This CDR3 has 16 amino acids. The CDR3 protein is CASKTSSGLPSYEQYF. The CDR3, as DNA: TGTGCCAGCAAAACGAGTAGCGGGCTCCCCTCCTACGAGCAGTACTTC.

The rearrangement joins TRBV28 to TRBJ2-3; D is ambiguous. Germline CDR1 and CDR2: MDHEN and SYDVKM. The CDR3 sequence is 10 residues long. The ends were cut back, 2 bases at V and 6 bases at J, with 0 bases in the middle. CDR3 in amino acids: CASSLDTQYF. The CDR3 bases are TGTGCCAGCAGTTTAGATACGCAGTATTTT.

This chain uses TRBV30 with TRBJ1-1; no reliable D call. V shed 2 bases and J shed 5 bases, with 6 bases lying between them. Per the germline V gene, CDR1 is GTSNPN and CDR2 is SVGIG (reference sequence). The CDR3 covers 11 residues. The CDR3 DNA follows: TGTGCCTGGAGTCAGCCTACTGAAGCTTTCTTT. It codes for CAWSQPTEAFF.

The rearrangement uses TRBV12-2 and TRBJ2-3; no DNA check was done on the table's D call, TRBD2. TRBV12-2 is labeled a pseudogene. This CDR3 comprises 17 residues. CDR3 bases: TGTGCAAGTCGCCCTCCTCAGGGACTCTCTGACACAGATACGCAGTATTTT. It translates to CASRPPQGLSDTDTQYF.

The chain employs TRBV7-2 and TRBJ2-1, with D perhaps matching TRBD2 (6 bases). V gave up 1 base and J gave up 3 bases, with 10 bases separating them. The CDR3 has 15 residues. The germline V gene encodes CDR1 SGHTA and CDR2 FQGNSA. In nucleotides, the CDR3 is TGTGCCAGCAGCTTAGACGGGAGCCACTACAATGAGCAGTTCTTC. It specifies CASSLDGSHYNEQFF.

This chain links TRBV11-3 with TRBJ2-3; 10 bases line up with TRBD1. CDR1 is SGHNT and CDR2 is YENEEA in the germline V gene. The junction had 1 base not matched to a gene; V was cut back by 3 bases and J by 1 base. The CDR3 runs 15 residues. Here the CDR3 reads CASSFGQGGTDTQYF. The DNA for the CDR3 is TGTGCCAGCAGCTTTGGACAGGGGGGCACAGATACGCAGTATTTT. Looking up the rest from reference TRBV11-3 and TRBJ2-3 gives the full variable domain: EAGVVQSPRYKIIEKKQPVAFWCNPISGHNTLYWYLQNLGQGPELLIRYENEEAVDDSQLPKDRFSAERLKGVDSTLKIQPAELGDSAVYLCASSFGQGGTDTQYFGPGTRLTVL.

The rearrangement uses TRBV29-1 and TRBJ1-2; D not certain. Trimming pared 5 bases from V and 8 bases from J, leaving 12 bases between. Per the germline V gene, CDR1 is SQVTM and CDR2 is ANQGSEA. The CDR3 covers 11 residues. The DNA for the CDR3 is TGCAGCGTTCCCCAAGGGTCCGGCTACACCTTC. Protein: CSVPQGSGYTF.

The V gene is TRBV19, the J gene TRBJ1-5; D remains ambiguous. Germline-derived CDR1 and CDR2 are LNHDA and SQIVND (reference sequence). The CDR3 has 15 residues. Trimming left V 5 bases short and J 3 bases short, with 14 bases between. CDR3 bases: TGTGCCAGTAGTTTAAGTTCGAGACCCAATCAGCCCCAGCATTTT. This codes for CASSLSSRPNQPQHF.

V gene TRBV30 combines with J gene TRBJ2-3; 13 nucleotides line up with TRBD2. V dropped 1 base and J dropped 3; count of bases not matched to a gene: 4. CDR3 length: 16 amino acids. Looked up from germline, CDR1 is GTSNPN and CDR2 is SVGIG (reference sequence). The CDR3 is CAWSGGLAGVTDTQYF. The DNA of the CDR3 is TGTGCCTGGAGTGGAGGACTAGCGGGAGTGACAGATACGCAGTATTTT.

In regard to this clone: One end of the junction varies from germline; a read error may be responsible. CDR3 coding DNA: TGTGCCAGCAATGAACAGGGATATAGCAATCAGCCCCAGCATTTT. This translates into CASNEQGYSNQPQHF. This chain joins TRBV2 and TRBJ1-5; a possible D gene is TRBD1 (6 bases). Per the germline V gene, CDR1 is SNHLY and CDR2 is FYNNEI. The CDR3 contains 15 residues. The complete variable domain, with remaining parts taken from reference TRBV2 and TRBJ1-5, reads EPEVTQTPSHQVTQMGQEVILRCVPISNHLYFYWYRQILGQKVEFLVSFYNNEISEKSEIFDDQFSVERPDGSNFTLKIRSTKLEDSAMYFCASNEQGYSNQPQHFGDGTRLSIL.

The chain employs TRBV7-2 and TRBJ1-2, with D unresolved. Germline CDR1 and CDR2: SGHTA and FQGNSA. Trimming cost V 5 bases and J 1 base, with 8 bases left between them. The CDR3 extends over 13 amino acids. CDR3 region: CASSNTLNYGYTF. CDR3 sequence (DNA): TGTGCCAGCAGCAACACACTTAACTATGGCTACACCTTC.

The genes are TRBV5-4 and TRBJ2-5, with 9 bases lining up with TRBD1. CDR1 and CDR2 (germline): SGHNT, YYREEE (reference sequence). Trimming removed 2 bases from V and 4 bases from J; junction bases left unmatched: 6. The CDR3 has 15 amino acids. This chain's CDR3 is CASSFELQGAETQYF. In DNA form, the CDR3 reads TGTGCCAGCAGCTTCGAACTACAGGGGGCAGAGACCCAGTACTTC.

In its sample, this clone was seen a few times. The V and J genes are TRBV2 and TRBJ2-2; weak D call: TRBD2 (5 bases). The CDR3 has 14 residues. Trimming took off 6 bases at V and 2 bases at J, with 10 bases between the two ends. Germline assignment: CDR1 SNHLY and CDR2 FYNNEI. In DNA, the CDR3 is TGTGCCAGCAGGAAGCGGAGTAACACCGGGGAGCTGTTTTTT. Its translation: CASRKRSNTGELFF.

V is TRBV5-1 and J is TRBJ2-5; weak D call: TRBD2 (6 bases). The CDR3 contains 14 residues. Germline values: CDR1 SGHRS, CDR2 YFSETQ. V was clipped by 4 bases and J by 0 bases, with 10 bases between them. DNA for the CDR3: TGCGCCAGCAGCCCGCGGGGCAACCAAGAGACCCAGTACTTC. Its protein product is CASSPRGNQETQYF.

The gene calls are TRBV3-1 (or the pseudogene TRBV3-2) and TRBJ2-7; 11 bases agree with TRBD1. The CDR3 is 16 residues long. Trimming at V came to 0 bases and at J to 6 bases, leaving 7 bases not matched to a gene. CDR1 LGHDT and CDR2 YNNKEL come from the germline V gene (reference sequence). DNA of the CDR3: TGTGCCAGCAGCCAAGATGCTGGGACAGGGGGAGTCGAGCAGTACTTC. Protein: CASSQDAGTGGVEQYF.

The genes are TRBV2 and TRBJ1-5; unclear D gene. CDR3 length: 15 amino acids. Germline CDR1 and CDR2: SNHLY and FYNNEI. Trimming left V 3 bases short and J 2 bases short, with 11 bases between. CDR3 nucleotide sequence: TGTGCCAGCAGTGAGGCGGCCTTGGGCAATCAGCCCCAGCATTTT. This translates into CASSEAALGNQPQHF.

This chain uses TRBV18 with TRBJ2-7; tentative D call: TRBD1 (5 bases). Trimming pared 0 bases from V and 3 bases from J, leaving 9 bases between. The germline CDR1 and CDR2 sequences are KGHSH and LQKENI. The length of the CDR3 is 14 residues. The CDR3 DNA follows: TGTGCCAGCTCACCACCGGGGCAAATCTACGAGCAGTACTTC. Its protein product is CASSPPGQIYEQYF.

This sequence joins TRBV5-4 and TRBJ2-7; 11 nucleotides match TRBD2. J gave up 3 bases and V 0 bases, and 8 bases lay outside the gene matches. The V gene's germline CDR1 is SGHNT and CDR2 YYREEE (reference sequence). CDR3 length: 17 residues. The chain's CDR3 is CASSLAGVAGGFYEQYF. Here the CDR3 DNA reads TGTGCCAGCAGCTTGGCCGGGGTAGCGGGAGGGTTCTACGAGCAGTACTTC.

This clone was detected only a few times. The same CDR3 is also encoded by other DNA sequences in this sample. This chain uses TRBV7-2 with TRBJ2-6; the match to TRBD1 covers 7 bases. Unmatched junction bases numbered 4, after V lost 5 bases and J lost 3 bases. There are 15 residues in the CDR3. CDR1 and CDR2 from the germline V gene are SGHTA and FQGNSA. The CDR3 loop is CASSIQGSGANVLTF. The DNA of the CDR3 is TGTGCCAGCAGCATACAGGGGAGTGGGGCCAACGTCCTGACTTTC.

V usage is TRBV29-1 and J usage is TRBJ1-1; D is unresolved. V shed 0 bases and J shed 2 bases, with 13 bases lying between them. Germline V gene sequence: CDR1 SQVTM, CDR2 ANQGSEA. The CDR3 spans 15 residues. The CDR3 spells CSVEEGNRGNTEAFF. DNA for the CDR3: TGCAGCGTTGAAGAAGGAAATCGGGGAAACACTGAAGCTTTCTTT.

The chain is built from TRBV18 and TRBJ1-3, with a weak D call TRBD1 (6 bases). The V and J ends lost 1 base and 1 base respectively, with 14 bases between them. This CDR3 is built from 17 residues. Per germline, CDR1 KGHSH and CDR2 LQKENI. CDR3 region: CASSPLGQRSSGNTIYF. The CDR3 DNA reads as TGTGCCAGCTCACCACTTGGACAGCGCTCTTCTGGAAACACCATATATTTT.

The J gene is TRBJ2-7, the V gene TRBV4-3, with D unclear. Per the germline V gene, CDR1 is LGHNA and CDR2 is YSLEER. Trimming removed 0 bases from V and 5 bases from J, with 14 bases in between. This CDR3 has 15 amino acids. The CDR3 here is CASSQDINWGNEQYF. The CDR3 coding sequence is TGCGCCAGCAGCCAAGATATCAATTGGGGAAACGAGCAGTACTTC.

J is TRBJ2-5 and V is TRBV9; 11 bases line up with TRBD1. V lost 4 bases to trimming and J lost 4 bases; unmatched junction nucleotides: 9. The germline gives CDR1 SGDLS, CDR2 YYNGEE. There are 16 residues in the CDR3. Written as DNA, the CDR3 is TGTGCCAGCAGCCGCTCCGGGACAGGGGGAAGAGAGACCCAGTACTTC. Its translation: CASSRSGTGGRETQYF.